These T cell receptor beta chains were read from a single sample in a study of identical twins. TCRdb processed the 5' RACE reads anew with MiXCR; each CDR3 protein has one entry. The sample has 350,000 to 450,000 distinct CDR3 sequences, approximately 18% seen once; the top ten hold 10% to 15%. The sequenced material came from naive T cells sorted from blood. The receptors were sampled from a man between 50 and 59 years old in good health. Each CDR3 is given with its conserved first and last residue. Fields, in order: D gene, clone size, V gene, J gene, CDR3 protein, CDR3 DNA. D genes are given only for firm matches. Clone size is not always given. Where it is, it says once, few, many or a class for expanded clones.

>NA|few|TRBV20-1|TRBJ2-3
CSARAGDTQYF
TGCAGTGCTAGGGCAGGGGATACGCAGTATTTT
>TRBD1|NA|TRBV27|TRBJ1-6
CASRRDRASPLHF
TGTGCCAGCAGACGGGACAGGGCTTCACCCCTCCACTTT
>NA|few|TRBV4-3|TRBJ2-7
CASSQEFTREGTYEQYF
TGCGCCAGCAGCCAAGAGTTTACGAGAGAGGGGACCTACGAGCAGTACTTC
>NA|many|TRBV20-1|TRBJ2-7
CSASRPGGPYEQYF
TGCAGTGCTAGCCGCCCCGGCGGACCCTACGAGCAGTACTTC
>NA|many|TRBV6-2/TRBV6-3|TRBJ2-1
CASSPPGAYNEQFF
TGTGCCAGCAGTCCGCCGGGCGCCTACAATGAGCAGTTCTTC
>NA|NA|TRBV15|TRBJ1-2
CATRGPGTNYGYTF
TGTGCCACCAGAGGGCCGGGGACGAACTATGGCTACACCTTC
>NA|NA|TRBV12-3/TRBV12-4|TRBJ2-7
CASSFSLDQEQYF
TGTGCCAGCAGTTTTAGTTTGGATCAAGAGCAGTACTTC
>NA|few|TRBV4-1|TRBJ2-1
CASSHLGHNEQFF
TGCGCCAGCAGCCACCTAGGGCACAATGAGCAGTTCTTC
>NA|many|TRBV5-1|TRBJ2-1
CASSSGALHLDEQFF
TGCGCCAGCAGCTCCGGGGCCCTCCACTTGGATGAGCAGTTCTTC
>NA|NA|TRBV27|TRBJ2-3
CASSLSPGRTDTQYF
TGTGCCAGCAGTTTAAGCCCAGGGCGCACAGATACGCAGTATTTT
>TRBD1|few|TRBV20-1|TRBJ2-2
CSASYRGNTGELFF
TGCAGTGCTAGCTACAGGGGTAACACCGGGGAGCTGTTTTTT